The 18 T cell receptor beta chains listed next were all sequenced from one sample in a study of shared clonotypes between healthy human individuals. Sequencing used immunoSEQ multiplex PCR; TCRdb keeps in-frame clones, though not all of them. The table lists 2 million to 2.5 million clones, about 94% of them singletons. Sequenced sample: naive CD4+ T cells sorted from blood. This sample's subset: CD45RA+ positively selected. The receptors were sampled from a man aged 18 to 29 in good health.

The chain is built from TRBV25-1 and TRBJ2-1, with 10 nucleotides matching TRBD1. Germline V gene data show CDR1 as MGHDK and CDR2 as SYGVNS. The CDR3 spans 16 residues. After removal of 3 bases from V and 2 bases from J, the junction contained 4 bases not matched to a gene. CDR3 loop: CASSEAGTGAYNEQFF. The CDR3 bases are TGTGCCAGCAGTGAGGCCGGGACAGGGGCCTACAATGAGCAGTTCTTC. Complete variable domain (other parts from reference TRBV25-1 and TRBJ2-1): EADIYQTPRYLVIGTGKKITLECSQTMGHDKMYWYQQDPGMELHLIHYSYGVNSTEKGDLSSESTVSRIRTEHFPLTLESARPSHTSQYLCASSEAGTGAYNEQFFGPGTRLTVL.

The chain recombines TRBV5-4 with TRBJ1-1; no reliable D call. This CDR3 spans 16 amino acids. CDR1 and CDR2 (germline): SGHNT, YYREEE (reference sequence). Trimming took 0 bases from V and 1 from J, leaving 13 bases between them. This CDR3 reads CASSLGGTRGNTEAFF. CDR3 sequence (DNA): TGTGCCAGCAGCTTGGGAGGAACCCGGGGGAACACTGAAGCTTTCTTT.

This chain joins TRBV7-9 and TRBJ1-1; D is unresolved. V dropped 4 bases and J dropped 3 bases, with 15 bases sitting between them. The CDR3 sequence is 15 residues long. Looked up from germline, CDR1 is SEHNR and CDR2 is FQNEAQ (reference sequence). This CDR3 reads CASSSSGSEHTEAFF. The CDR3 DNA is TGTGCCAGCAGCTCGTCAGGATCGGAGCACACTGAAGCTTTCTTT.

This clone appeared a single time. This chain uses TRBV5-1 with TRBJ2-1; 10 nucleotides agree with TRBD2. CDR1 SGHRS and CDR2 YFSETQ come from the germline V gene. This CDR3 is 17 amino acids long. J gave up 5 bases and V 0 bases, and 8 bases lay outside the gene matches. This CDR3 reads CASSLAGAGGRDNEQFF. The CDR3 coding sequence is TGCGCCAGCAGCTTGGCCGGAGCGGGAGGGCGCGACAATGAGCAGTTCTTC.

The chain combines TRBV27 with TRBJ2-4; D perhaps matches TRBD2 (7 bases). CDR1 and CDR2 (germline): MNHEY, SMNVEV (reference sequence). The CDR3 runs to 16 residues. V was clipped by 6 bases and J by 8 bases, with 23 bases between them. The CDR3 bases are TGTGCCAGCAGAAGAGAGCGTGGCGGGGGCTGGGACATTCAGTACTTC. It yields the protein CASRRERGGGWDIQYF.

The chain uses TRBV7-2 and TRBJ2-7; 13 positions match TRBD2. V lost 4 bases, J lost 3 bases, and 6 bases stayed unmatched. The CDR3 totals 16 residues. From germline, CDR1 is SGHTA and CDR2 FQGNSA. The CDR3 here is CASSSRTSGSGYEQYF. The CDR3 region has the DNA TGTGCCAGCAGCTCCAGGACTAGCGGGAGTGGCTACGAGCAGTACTTC.

The chain has TRBV5-6 and TRBJ2-3, with 13 positions matching TRBD2. After removal of 2 bases from V and 5 bases from J, the junction contained 5 bases not matched to a gene. The CDR3 spans 16 residues. Looked up from germline, CDR1 is SGHDT and CDR2 is YYEEEE. CDR3 sequence: CASSLRLAGGQDTQYF. CDR3 in DNA: TGTGCCAGCAGCTTACGACTAGCGGGAGGACAAGATACGCAGTATTTT.

V usage is TRBV12-5 and J usage is TRBJ2-7; a weak D match, TRBD1 (6 bases). The length of the CDR3 is 13 residues. V dropped 6 bases and J dropped 3 bases, with 12 bases sitting between them. Germline CDR1 reads LGHNT; CDR2 reads FRNRAP. CDR3 coding DNA: TGTGCTAGTGGCCCAGGACAGCACTACGAGCAGTACTTC. This codes for CASGPGQHYEQYF.

The chain combines TRBV11-2 with TRBJ2-7; D remains ambiguous. The CDR3 runs to 13 residues. Germline V CDR1 and CDR2: SGHAT, FQNNGV. V gave up 5 bases and J gave up 6 bases, with 14 bases separating them. CDR3 sequence (DNA): TGTGCCAGCAGCCCCCTCTTATTGGGCGAGCAGTACTTC. Its translation is CASSPLLLGEQYF.

In regard to this clone: This sample also contains other DNA sequences that code for the same CDR3. The rearrangement links TRBV18 to TRBJ1-5; D unresolved. Trimming took off 3 bases at V and 1 base at J, with 4 bases between the two ends. The V gene's germline CDR1 is KGHSH and CDR2 LQKENI. The CDR3 length is 13 residues. CDR3 loop: CASSPGSNQPQHF. The CDR3 region has the DNA TGTGCCAGCTCACCCGGCAGCAATCAGCCCCAGCATTTT.

This chain joins TRBV5-1 and TRBJ2-3, with 9 bases identical to TRBD2. V shed 0 bases and J 8 bases; nucleotides not matched to a gene: 10. The CDR3 sequence is 16 residues long. Germline CDR1 SGHRS, CDR2 YFSETQ. The CDR3 DNA sequence: TGCGCCAGCAGCTTGGTGTCTAGCGGGACGCTAAGTACGCAGTATTTT. Its translation is CASSLVSSGTLSTQYF.

On this clone itself: This sample also contains other DNA sequences that code for the same CDR3. The genes are TRBV7-2 and TRBJ2-7, with D possibly matching TRBD1 (5 bases). The germline V and J ends were trimmed by 1 base and 1 base, with 8 bases remaining between them. Germline lookup yields CDR1 SGHTA and CDR2 FQGNSA. This CDR3 is 14 amino acids long. In DNA, the CDR3 is TGTGCCAGCAGCTTAGACAGGCTTTCCTACGAGCAGTACTTC. This gives the protein CASSLDRLSYEQYF. The full variable domain, its missing parts supplied by reference TRBV7-2 and TRBJ2-7, is GAGVSQSPSNKVTEKGKDVELRCDPISGHTALYWYRQSLGQGLEFLIYFQGNSAPDKSGLPSDRFSAERTGGSVSTLTIQRTQQEDSAVYLCASSLDRLSYEQYFGPGTRLTVT.

The rearrangement joins TRBV4-1 to TRBJ2-7, with 9 bases matching TRBD2. The ends lost 0 bases at V and 3 bases at J; junction bases unmatched: 6. Germline values: CDR1 MGHRA, CDR2 YSYEKL. The CDR3 is 16 amino acids. The CDR3 DNA follows: TGCGCCAGCAGCCAAGATCTGGGTAGCGGGAGCTACGAGCAGTACTTC. Translated, it gives CASSQDLGSGSYEQYF.

The chain is built from TRBV19 and TRBJ1-5; 11 nucleotides agree with TRBD1. CDR1 and CDR2 from the germline V gene are LNHDA and SQIVND (reference sequence). The CDR3 runs 15 residues. J lost 3 bases, V lost 7 bases, and 5 bases had no gene match. CDR3 sequence (DNA): TGTGCCAGTATCCGGACAGGGGGCCCCAATCAGCCCCAGCATTTT. This gives the protein CASIRTGGPNQPQHF.

This chain links TRBV7-2 with TRBJ1-1; 8 bases are a match to TRBD1. The CDR3 runs to 13 residues. CDR1 SGHTA and CDR2 FQGNSA come from the germline V gene. Losses at the gene ends were 8 bases for V and 1 base for J; bases not matched to a gene: 3. The CDR3 bases are TGTGCCAGCGGAACAGGGGGGAACACTGAAGCTTTCTTT. This gives the protein CASGTGGNTEAFF.

The chain carries TRBV6-5 and TRBJ1-6; 7 bases agree with TRBD1. The CDR3 is made up of 16 amino acids. J gave up 9 bases and V 4 bases, and 12 bases lay outside the gene matches. Looked up from germline, CDR1 is MNHEY and CDR2 is SVGAGI. CDR3 protein: CASSSAQGSRVSPLHF. The CDR3, as DNA: TGTGCCAGCAGTTCCGCACAGGGGTCCAGGGTTTCACCCCTCCACTTT.

J is TRBJ2-4 and V is TRBV7-9, with a weak D call TRBD2 (6 bases). There are 13 residues in the CDR3. Germline values: CDR1 SEHNR, CDR2 FQNEAQ (reference sequence). V gave up 1 base and J gave up 7 bases, with 8 bases separating them. The CDR3 region is CASSLGGGNIQYF. The CDR3 bases are TGTGCCAGCAGCTTAGGGGGAGGCAACATTCAGTACTTC.

Notes on this clone: The sample carries other DNA sequences with the same CDR3. The genes are TRBV18 and TRBJ2-7, with TRBD1 identical over 7 bases. Trimming cost V 2 bases and J 4 bases; bases outside gene matches: 8. CDR1 and CDR2 from the germline V gene are KGHSH and LQKENI. This CDR3 is built from 15 residues. The CDR3 DNA reads as TGTGCCAGCTCACCATCGTCAGGGGGAGTTTACGAGCAGTACTTC. It is translated as CASSPSSGGVYEQYF. The full variable domain, its missing parts supplied by reference TRBV18 and TRBJ2-7, is NAGVMQNPRHLVRRRGQEARLRCSPMKGHSHVYWYRQLPEEGLKFMVYLQKENIIDESGMPKERFSAEFPKEGPSILRIQQVVRGDSAAYFCASSPSSGGVYEQYFGPGTRLTVT.